Listed below are T cell receptor beta chains from one sample, sequenced in a study of blood T cell repertoires in COVID-19. TCRdb's table, derived via immunoSEQ multiplex PCR, lists solely in-frame clones and lacks some. The sample holds 150,000 to 200,000 clones, around 84% seen once. The sample taken for sequencing was peripheral blood. The source is a woman aged 70-85 years with COVID-19, enrolled during active disease. The CDR3 runs from the conserved cysteine through the conserved F or W. D genes are given only for firm matches. Only some rows state a clone size, as once, few, many or a class for expanded clones.

>TRBJ2-5|NA|TRBV6-2/TRBV6-3|NA
CASSTGGRMVETQYF
TGTGCCAGCAGTACCGGTGGCAGGATGGTAGAGACCCAGTACTTC
>TRBJ2-1|TRBD1|TRBV11-3|NA
CASSFRGIPPYNEQFF
TGTGCCAGCAGCTTCAGGGGGATCCCCCCCTACAATGAGCAGTTCTTC
>TRBJ2-3|TRBD1|TRBV19|NA
CASSTVRQGPADTQYF
TGTGCCAGTAGTACCGTGAGACAGGGACCGGCGGATACGCAGTATTTT
>TRBJ2-2|NA|TRBV6-5|NA
CASSYVGTSNTGELFF
TGTGCCAGCAGTTACGTCGGGACTTCGAACACCGGGGAGCTGTTTTTT
>TRBJ1-5|NA|TRBV19|NA
CASTLAPGSNQPQHF
TGTGCCAGTACCCTCGCCCCCGGTAGCAATCAGCCCCAGCATTTT
>TRBJ1-2|NA|TRBV30|once
CAWVGTGNYGYTF
TGTGCCTGGGTTGGCACAGGGAACTATGGCTACACCTTC
>TRBJ1-5|NA|TRBV10-2|NA
CASRGGMAQPQHF
TGCGCCAGTCGGGGAGGGATGGCTCAGCCCCAGCATTTT
>TRBJ2-1|TRBD1|TRBV3-1/TRBV3-2|NA
CASSATGGVSYNEQFF
TGTGCCAGCAGCGCAACAGGGGGTGTTTCCTACAATGAGCAGTTCTTC
>TRBJ2-7|TRBD2|TRBV27|NA
CASSLLAGADEQYF
TGTGCCAGCAGTCTACTAGCGGGAGCGGACGAGCAGTACTTC
>TRBJ1-1|NA|TRBV18|NA
CASSTGLRNTEAFF
TGTGCCAGCTCAACGGGACTTAGGAACACTGAAGCTTTCTTT
>TRBJ2-7|TRBD2|TRBV7-2|NA
CASSGGTSERPNEQYF
TGTGCCAGCAGCGGAGGGACTAGCGAAAGACCGAACGAGCAGTACTTC
>TRBJ1-1|NA|TRBV2|NA
CASSEVTGEAFF
TGTGCCAGCAGTGAAGTTACAGGGGAAGCTTTCTTT
>TRBJ2-1|TRBD1|TRBV18|NA
CASSATGANEQFF
TGTGCCAGCTCGGCTACAGGGGCCAATGAGCAGTTCTTC
>TRBJ2-7|NA|TRBV20-1|NA
CSGGGDYEQYF
TGCAGTGGGGGGGGCGATTACGAGCAGTACTTC
>TRBJ1-1|NA|TRBV4-2|few
CASSHPGGWENTEAFF
TGTGCCAGCAGCCATCCGGGGGGATGGGAGAACACTGAAGCTTTCTTT
>TRBJ1-2|TRBD1|TRBV28|NA
CASSVGTAYVLYGYTF
TGTGCCAGCAGTGTCGGGACAGCCTATGTCCTATATGGCTACACCTTC
>TRBJ1-5|TRBD1|TRBV2|NA
CASQPGTGDQPQHF
TGTGCCAGCCAACCCGGGACAGGGGATCAGCCCCAGCATTTT
>TRBJ1-2|NA|TRBV6-5|NA
CAGAGPNYGYTF
TGTGCCGGCGCGGGGCCGAACTATGGCTACACCTTC
>TRBJ2-2|NA|TRBV11-2|NA
CASSLDGATGELFF
TGTGCCAGCAGCTTAGATGGAGCCACCGGGGAGCTGTTTTTT
>TRBJ2-1|TRBD1|TRBV11-3|NA
CASSPGQGASGEQFF
TGTGCCAGCAGCCCGGGACAGGGGGCCTCGGGTGAGCAGTTCTTC
>TRBJ2-3|NA|TRBV10-3|NA
CAIGVAVTDTQYF
TGTGCCATCGGAGTAGCGGTCACAGATACGCAGTATTTT
>TRBJ2-1|TRBD2|TRBV7-7|NA
CASSQGLAGNEQFF
TGTGCTAGCAGTCAAGGACTAGCGGGTAATGAGCAGTTCTTC
>TRBJ2-1|TRBD2|TRBV6-1|NA
CASSERSRSGRVYNEQFF
TGTGCCAGCAGTGAAAGGTCGAGGAGCGGGAGGGTCTACAATGAGCAGTTCTTC
>TRBJ1-1|NA|TRBV19|NA
CASSQDSPPEAFF
TGTGCCAGTAGTCAGGACAGCCCTCCTGAAGCTTTCTTT
>TRBJ1-4|TRBD1|TRBV28|NA
CASSLGTGKWEKLFF
TGTGCCAGCAGTTTAGGGACAGGGAAGTGGGAAAAACTGTTTTTT
>TRBJ1-3|NA|TRBV30|NA
CAWSVPWRNSGNTIYF
TGTGCCTGGAGTGTACCTTGGCGGAACTCTGGAAACACCATATATTTT
>TRBJ2-4|NA|TRBV5-8|NA
CASSLNGIQGRGDIQYF
TGTGCCAGCAGCTTGAACGGAATACAGGGCCGGGGAGACATTCAGTACTTC
>TRBJ2-2|TRBD2|TRBV7-9|NA
CASRLLSGSTGELFF
TGTGCCAGCAGACTCCTCAGCGGGAGCACCGGGGAGCTGTTTTTT